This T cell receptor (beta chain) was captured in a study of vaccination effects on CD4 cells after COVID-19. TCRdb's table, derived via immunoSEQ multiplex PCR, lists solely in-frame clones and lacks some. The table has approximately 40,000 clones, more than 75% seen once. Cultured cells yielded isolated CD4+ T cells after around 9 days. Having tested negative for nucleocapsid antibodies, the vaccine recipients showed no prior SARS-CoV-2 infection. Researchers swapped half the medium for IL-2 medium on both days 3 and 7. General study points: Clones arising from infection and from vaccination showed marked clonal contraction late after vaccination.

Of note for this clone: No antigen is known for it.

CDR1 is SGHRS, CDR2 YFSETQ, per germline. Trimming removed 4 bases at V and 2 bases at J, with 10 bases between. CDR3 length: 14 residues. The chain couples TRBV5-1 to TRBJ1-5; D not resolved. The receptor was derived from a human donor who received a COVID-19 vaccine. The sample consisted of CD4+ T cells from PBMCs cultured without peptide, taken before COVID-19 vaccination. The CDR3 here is CASSPAGGNQPQHF. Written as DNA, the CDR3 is TGCGCCAGCAGCCCCGCAGGAGGCAATCAGCCCCAGCATTTT.